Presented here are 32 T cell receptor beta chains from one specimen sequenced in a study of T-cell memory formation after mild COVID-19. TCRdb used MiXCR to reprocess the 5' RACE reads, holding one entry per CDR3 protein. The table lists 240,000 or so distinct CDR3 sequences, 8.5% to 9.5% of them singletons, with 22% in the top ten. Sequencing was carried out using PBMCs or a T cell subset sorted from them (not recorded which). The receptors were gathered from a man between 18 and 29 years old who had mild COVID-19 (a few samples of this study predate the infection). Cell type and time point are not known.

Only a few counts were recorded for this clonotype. CDR3 sequence (DNA): TGTGCCAGCTCACCTGATATTGGGGAAAAACTGTTTTTT. Its translation: CASSPDIGEKLFF. This chain links TRBV18 with TRBJ1-4; D not resolved. From germline, CDR1 is KGHSH and CDR2 LQKENI. This CDR3 is 13 amino acids long. V was cut by 3 bases and J by 8 bases, with 10 bases left in between. The variable domain in full, completed from reference TRBV18 and TRBJ1-4, reads NAGVMQNPRHLVRRRGQEARLRCSPMKGHSHVYWYRQLPEEGLKFMVYLQKENIIDESGMPKERFSAEFPKEGPSILRIQQVVRGDSAAYFCASSPDIGEKLFFGSGTQLSVL.

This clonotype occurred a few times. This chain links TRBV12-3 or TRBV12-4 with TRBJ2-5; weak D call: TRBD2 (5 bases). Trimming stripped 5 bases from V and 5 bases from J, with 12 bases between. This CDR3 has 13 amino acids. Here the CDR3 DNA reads TGTGCCAGCAGTAATAGCGAGGATGAGACCCAGTACTTC. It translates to CASSNSEDETQYF.

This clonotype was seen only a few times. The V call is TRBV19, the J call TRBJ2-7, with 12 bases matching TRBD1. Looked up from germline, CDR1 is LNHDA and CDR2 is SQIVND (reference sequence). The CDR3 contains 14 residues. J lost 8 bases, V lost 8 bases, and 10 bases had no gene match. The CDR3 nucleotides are TGTGCCAGTCACCGGGACAGGGGGCTTTGCAAGCAGTACTTC. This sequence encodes CASHRDRGLCKQYF.

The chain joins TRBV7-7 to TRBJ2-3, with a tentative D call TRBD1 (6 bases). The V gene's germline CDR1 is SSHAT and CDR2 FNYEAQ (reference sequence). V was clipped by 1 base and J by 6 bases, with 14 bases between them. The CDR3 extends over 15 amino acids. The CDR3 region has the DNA TGTGCCAGCAGCTTAGGTCTTGGGGGCGCGGATACGCAGTATTTT. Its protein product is CASSLGLGGADTQYF.

The CDR3 bases are TGTGCCAGCAGAAAGGGACAGGGTGACGAGCAGTACTTC. Its translation is CASRKGQGDEQYF. The rearrangement joins TRBV6-5 to TRBJ2-7, with TRBD1 matching 9 bases. Germline assignment: CDR1 MNHEY and CDR2 SVGAGI. The CDR3 contains 13 residues. Trimming at V came to 6 bases and at J to 5 bases, leaving 5 bases not matched to a gene.

In DNA, the CDR3 is TGTGCCAGCAGCTCCCCCCGCGGACCCACATACTCCACAGATACGCAGTATTTT. Protein product: CASSSPRGPTYSTDTQYF. This chain connects TRBV7-2 to TRBJ2-3; no definite D call. This CDR3 comprises 18 residues. The germline CDR1 and CDR2 sequences are SGHTA and FQGNSA. The ends were cut back, 4 bases at V and 2 bases at J, with 22 bases in the middle.

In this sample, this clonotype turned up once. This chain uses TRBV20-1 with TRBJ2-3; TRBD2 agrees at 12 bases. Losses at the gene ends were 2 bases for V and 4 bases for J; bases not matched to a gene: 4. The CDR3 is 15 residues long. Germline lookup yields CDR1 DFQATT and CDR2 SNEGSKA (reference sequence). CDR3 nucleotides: TGCAGTGCTAGACCTCTAGCGGGGGGGCCAGATACGCAGTATTTT. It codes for CSARPLAGGPDTQYF.

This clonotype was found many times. CDR3 amino acids: CASSFAGVGTEAFF. The DNA of the CDR3 is TGTGCCAGCAGTTTCGCAGGGGTAGGCACTGAAGCTTTCTTT. The V gene is TRBV12-3 or TRBV12-4, the J gene TRBJ1-1, with D tentatively TRBD1 (6 bases). The CDR3 covers 14 residues. With 3 bases removed from V and 4 bases from J, the gap between germline ends came to 12 bases.

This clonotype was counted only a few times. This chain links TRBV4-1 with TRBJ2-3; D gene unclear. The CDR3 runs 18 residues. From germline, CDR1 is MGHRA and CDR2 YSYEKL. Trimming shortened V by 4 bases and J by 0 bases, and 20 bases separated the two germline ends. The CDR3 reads CASSPIRDARLSTDTQYF. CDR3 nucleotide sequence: TGCGCCAGCAGCCCAATCCGAGACGCCCGGTTAAGCACAGATACGCAGTATTTT.

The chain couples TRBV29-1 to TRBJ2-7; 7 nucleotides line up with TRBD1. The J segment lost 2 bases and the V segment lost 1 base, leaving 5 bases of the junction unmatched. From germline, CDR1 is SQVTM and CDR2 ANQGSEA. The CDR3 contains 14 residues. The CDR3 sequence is CSVEVGDSPYEQYF. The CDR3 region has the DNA TGCAGCGTTGAAGTCGGGGACAGTCCCTACGAGCAGTACTTC.

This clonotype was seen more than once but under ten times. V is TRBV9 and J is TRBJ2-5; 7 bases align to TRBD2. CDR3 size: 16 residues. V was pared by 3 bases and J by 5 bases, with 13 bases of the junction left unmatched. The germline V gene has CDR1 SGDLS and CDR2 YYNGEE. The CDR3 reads CASSGRGGGWLETQYF. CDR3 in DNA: TGTGCCAGCAGCGGCCGTGGCGGGGGATGGCTGGAGACCCAGTACTTC.

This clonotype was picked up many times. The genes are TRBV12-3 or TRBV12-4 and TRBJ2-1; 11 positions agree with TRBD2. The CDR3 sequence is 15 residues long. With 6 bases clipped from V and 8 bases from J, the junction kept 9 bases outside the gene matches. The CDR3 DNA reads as TGTGCCAGCAGCCGACTAGCGGGGTCTGGACATGAGCAGTTCTTC. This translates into CASSRLAGSGHEQFF.

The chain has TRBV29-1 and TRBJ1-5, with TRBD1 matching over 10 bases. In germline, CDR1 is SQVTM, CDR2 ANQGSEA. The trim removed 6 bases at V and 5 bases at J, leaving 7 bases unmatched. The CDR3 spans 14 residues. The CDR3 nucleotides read TGCAGCGTCGCCGACAGGGGGCGGGATCAGCCCCAGCATTTT. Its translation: CSVADRGRDQPQHF.

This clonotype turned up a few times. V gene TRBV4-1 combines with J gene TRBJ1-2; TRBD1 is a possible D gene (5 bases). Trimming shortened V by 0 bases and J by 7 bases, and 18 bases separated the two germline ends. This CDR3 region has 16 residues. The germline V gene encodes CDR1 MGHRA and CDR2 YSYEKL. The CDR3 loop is CASSQEWGGGRGGYTF. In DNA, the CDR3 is TGCGCCAGCAGCCAAGAATGGGGGGGGGGTCGAGGTGGCTACACCTTC.

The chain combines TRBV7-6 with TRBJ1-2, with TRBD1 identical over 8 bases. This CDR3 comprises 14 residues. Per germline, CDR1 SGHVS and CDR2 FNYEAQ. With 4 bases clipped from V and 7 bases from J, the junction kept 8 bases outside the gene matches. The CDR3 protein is CASSYGQGTGGYTF. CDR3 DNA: TGTGCCAGCAGCTACGGACAGGGAACGGGTGGCTACACCTTC.

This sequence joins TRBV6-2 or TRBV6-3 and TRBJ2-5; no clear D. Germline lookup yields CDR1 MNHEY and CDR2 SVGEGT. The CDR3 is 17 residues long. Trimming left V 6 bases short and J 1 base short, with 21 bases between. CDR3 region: CASSFSVVEVLQETQYF. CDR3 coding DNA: TGTGCCAGCAGCTTCTCTGTCGTCGAGGTCCTCCAAGAGACCCAGTACTTC.

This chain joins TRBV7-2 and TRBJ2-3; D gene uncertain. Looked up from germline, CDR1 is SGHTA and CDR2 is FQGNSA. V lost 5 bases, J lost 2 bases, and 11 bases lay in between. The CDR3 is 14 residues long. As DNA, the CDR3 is TGTGCCAGCAGCCCTCAGTTCCACACAGATACGCAGTATTTT. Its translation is CASSPQFHTDTQYF.

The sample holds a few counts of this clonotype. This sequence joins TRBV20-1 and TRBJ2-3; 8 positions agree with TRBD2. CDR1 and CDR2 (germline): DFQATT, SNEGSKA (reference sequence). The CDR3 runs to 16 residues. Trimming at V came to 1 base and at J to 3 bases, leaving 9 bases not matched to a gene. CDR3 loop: CSARAGGPTFTDTQYF. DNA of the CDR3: TGCAGTGCTAGAGCGGGGGGGCCCACATTTACAGATACGCAGTATTTT.

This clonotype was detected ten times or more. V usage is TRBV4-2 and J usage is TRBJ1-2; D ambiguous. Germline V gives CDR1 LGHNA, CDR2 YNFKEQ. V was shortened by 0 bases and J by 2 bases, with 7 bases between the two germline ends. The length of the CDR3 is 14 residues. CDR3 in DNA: TGTGCCAGCAGCCAAGAAGGTAGCAACTATGGCTACACCTTC. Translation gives CASSQEGSNYGYTF.

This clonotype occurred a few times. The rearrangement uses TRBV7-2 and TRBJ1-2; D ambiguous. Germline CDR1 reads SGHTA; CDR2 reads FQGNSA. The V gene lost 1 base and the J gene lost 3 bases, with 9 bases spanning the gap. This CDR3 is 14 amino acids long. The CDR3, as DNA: TGTGCCAGCAGCTTAGAACGGCCCTACTATGGCTACACCTTC. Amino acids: CASSLERPYYGYTF.

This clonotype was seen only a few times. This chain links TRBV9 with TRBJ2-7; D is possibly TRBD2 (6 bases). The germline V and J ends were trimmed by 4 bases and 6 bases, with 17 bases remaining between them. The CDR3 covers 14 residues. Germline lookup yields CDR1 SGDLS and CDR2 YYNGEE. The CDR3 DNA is TGTGCCAGCAGCCCGCAACTAGCAAGGGTCGAGCAGTACTTC. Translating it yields CASSPQLARVEQYF.

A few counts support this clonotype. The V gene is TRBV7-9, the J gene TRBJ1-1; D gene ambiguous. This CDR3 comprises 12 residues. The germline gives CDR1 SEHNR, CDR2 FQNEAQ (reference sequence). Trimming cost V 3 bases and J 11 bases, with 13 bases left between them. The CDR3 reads CASSFSGLGAFF. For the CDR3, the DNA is TGTGCCAGCAGCTTTTCGGGGTTGGGGGCTTTCTTT.

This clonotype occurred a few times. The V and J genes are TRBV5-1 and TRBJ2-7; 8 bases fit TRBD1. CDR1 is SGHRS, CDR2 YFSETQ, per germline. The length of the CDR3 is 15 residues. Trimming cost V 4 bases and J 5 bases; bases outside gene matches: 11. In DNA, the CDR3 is TGCGCCAGCAGCCGAGGCAGGGGGCAATGGGACGAGCAGTACGTC. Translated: CASSRGRGQWDEQYV.

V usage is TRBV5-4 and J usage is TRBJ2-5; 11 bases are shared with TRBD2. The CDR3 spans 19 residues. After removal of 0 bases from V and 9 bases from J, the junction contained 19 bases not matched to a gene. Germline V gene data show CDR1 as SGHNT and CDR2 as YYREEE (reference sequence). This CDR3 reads CASSLVASGGYPPKRPQYF. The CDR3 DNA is TGTGCCAGCAGCTTGGTGGCTAGCGGGGGGTATCCTCCCAAGAGACCCCAGTACTTC. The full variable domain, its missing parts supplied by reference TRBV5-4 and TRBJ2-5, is ETGVTQSPTHLIKTRGQQVTLRCSSQSGHNTVSWYQQALGQGPQFIFQYYREEENGRGNFPPRFSGLQFPNYSSELNVNALELDDSALYLCASSLVASGGYPPKRPQYFGPGTRLLVL.

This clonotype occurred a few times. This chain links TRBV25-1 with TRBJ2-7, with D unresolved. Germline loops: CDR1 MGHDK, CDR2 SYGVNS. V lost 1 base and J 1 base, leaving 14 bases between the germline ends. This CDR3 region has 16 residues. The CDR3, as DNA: TGTGCCAGCAGTGAATCCCCGGGTCGAACTTCCTACGAGCAGTACTTC. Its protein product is CASSESPGRTSYEQYF.

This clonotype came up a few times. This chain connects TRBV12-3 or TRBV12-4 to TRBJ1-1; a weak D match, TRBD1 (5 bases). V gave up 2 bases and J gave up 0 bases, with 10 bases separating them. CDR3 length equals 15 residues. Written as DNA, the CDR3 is TGTGCCAGCAGTTTAATGTGGGGCGTGAACACTGAAGCTTTCTTT. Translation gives CASSLMWGVNTEAFF.

CDR3 DNA sequence: TGTGCCAGCAGCTTCCGGGACTCCACAGATACGCAGTATTTT. Translating it yields CASSFRDSTDTQYF. V and J are TRBV7-2 and TRBJ2-3; weak D call: TRBD2 (6 bases). The germline V gene has CDR1 SGHTA and CDR2 FQGNSA. The CDR3 sequence is 14 residues long. V was shortened by 3 bases and J by 2 bases, with 9 bases between the two germline ends. Filled out from reference TRBV7-2 and TRBJ2-3, the complete variable domain reads GAGVSQSPSNKVTEKGKDVELRCDPISGHTALYWYRQSLGQGLEFLIYFQGNSAPDKSGLPSDRFSAERTGGSVSTLTIQRTQQEDSAVYLCASSFRDSTDTQYFGPGTRLTVL.

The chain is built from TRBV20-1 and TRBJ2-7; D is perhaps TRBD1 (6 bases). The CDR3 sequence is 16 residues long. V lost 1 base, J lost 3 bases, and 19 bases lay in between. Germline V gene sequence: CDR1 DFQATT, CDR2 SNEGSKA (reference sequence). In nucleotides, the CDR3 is TGCAGTGCTAGAGGACCCCAGGGGAGTGGCGACTACGAGCAGTACGTC. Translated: CSARGPQGSGDYEQYV.

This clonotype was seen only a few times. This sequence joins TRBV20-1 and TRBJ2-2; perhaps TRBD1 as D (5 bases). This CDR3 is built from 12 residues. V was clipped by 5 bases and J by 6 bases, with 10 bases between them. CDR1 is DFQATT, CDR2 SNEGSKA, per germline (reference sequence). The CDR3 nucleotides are TGCAGTGCTGACAGCCGGTCCGGGGAGCTGTTTTTT. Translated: CSADSRSGELFF.

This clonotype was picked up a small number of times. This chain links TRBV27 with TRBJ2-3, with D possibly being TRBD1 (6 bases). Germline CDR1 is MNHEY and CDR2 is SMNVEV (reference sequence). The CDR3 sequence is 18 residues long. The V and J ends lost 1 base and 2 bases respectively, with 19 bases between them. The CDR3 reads CASSLLNPGHEATDTQYF. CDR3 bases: TGTGCCAGCAGTTTATTAAACCCGGGACACGAAGCCACAGATACGCAGTATTTT.

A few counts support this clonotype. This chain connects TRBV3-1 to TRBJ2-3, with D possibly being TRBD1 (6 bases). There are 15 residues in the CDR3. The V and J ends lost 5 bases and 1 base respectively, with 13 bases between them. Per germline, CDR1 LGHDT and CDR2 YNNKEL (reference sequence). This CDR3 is CASSTLEGGTDTQYF. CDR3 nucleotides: TGTGCCAGCAGCACACTAGAGGGGGGCACAGATACGCAGTATTTT.

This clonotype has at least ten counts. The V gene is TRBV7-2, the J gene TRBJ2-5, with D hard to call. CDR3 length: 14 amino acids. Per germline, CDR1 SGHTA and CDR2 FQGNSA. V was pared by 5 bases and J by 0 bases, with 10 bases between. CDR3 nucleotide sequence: TGTGCCAGCAGCCGAGAGACGTACCAAGAGACCCAGTACTTC. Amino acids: CASSRETYQETQYF.